A selection of T cell receptor beta chains follows, all from one sample in a study of human T cells and chemical hapten exposure. Using its own MiXCR run on the RACE reads, TCRdb lists one record per CDR3 protein. The sample lists around 92,000 distinct CDR3 sequences, less than 14% occurring once. This specimen was whole blood, taken in connection with sensitization to the hapten diphenylcyclopropenone (DPC). The receptors originated from a woman aged 60 to 75 with alopecia areata. Some clones in this sample may be carry-over from other donors' samples. Each CDR3 is given with its conserved first and last residue. A D gene is named only where the DNA matches it firmly. Where a row states a size, it is once, few, many or the class of an expanded clone; other rows omit it.

clone size	J gene	V gene	D gene	CDR3 DNA	CDR3 protein
NA	TRBJ2-3	TRBV29-1	NA	TGCAGCGTCCGACACTTGGGGCCGGTAGATACGCAGTATTTT	CSVRHLGPVDTQYF
NA	TRBJ2-7	TRBV6-1	NA	TGTGCCAGCAGCCCTGCAGGGAATGCCTACGAGCAGTACTTC	CASSPAGNAYEQYF
NA	TRBJ2-1	TRBV7-9	NA	TGTGCCAGCAGCCCACAGGGTATTTCCTACAATGAGCAGTTCTTC	CASSPQGISYNEQFF
many	TRBJ1-1	TRBV7-3	NA	TGTGCCAGCAGCCGGGACCGGAACACTGAAGCTTTCTTT	CASSRDRNTEAFF
NA	TRBJ1-2	TRBV7-9	NA	TGTGCCAGCAGCTTAAGACCGCAGGGGCTGGCCTATGGCTACACCTTC	CASSLRPQGLAYGYTF
many	TRBJ2-7	TRBV6-1	NA	TGTGCCAGCAGTGAAGCGCGAGGTTACGAGCAGTACTTC	CASSEARGYEQYF
few	TRBJ2-4	TRBV7-2	NA	TGTGCCAGCAGCGTACCGGTCAAAAACATTCAGTACTTC	CASSVPVKNIQYF
many	TRBJ2-2	TRBV2	NA	TGTGCCAGCAGTGATCCGGGGGCTCGGACCGGGGAGCTGTTTTTT	CASSDPGARTGELFF
many	TRBJ2-1	TRBV7-3	TRBD2	TGTGCCAGCAGCTTAGGCGTTAGCGGGGGAGACGAGCAGTTCTTC	CASSLGVSGGDEQFF
many	TRBJ2-5	TRBV7-6	NA	TGTGCCAGCAGCTCGACCTACGGAGAGACCCAGTACTTC	CASSSTYGETQYF
many	TRBJ1-3	TRBV6-6	NA	TGTGCCAGCGGGCCGGGGATCCTAAACACCATATATTTT	CASGPGILNTIYF
many	TRBJ2-6	TRBV5-1	NA	TGCGCCAGCAGCTTTGGTGGGGGGACAGCGGACCCCAACGTCCTGACTTTC	CASSFGGGTADPNVLTF
many	TRBJ2-1	TRBV19	TRBD1	TGTGCCAGCAGCAGGGGGCCTGAGCAGTTCTTC	CASSRGPEQFF
few	TRBJ2-3	TRBV9	NA	TGTGCCAGCAGCGTAGGGACATTCACCTACACAGATACGCAGTATTTT	CASSVGTFTYTDTQYF
many	TRBJ2-1	TRBV20-1	TRBD2	TGCAGTGCAAAACTAGCGGGATCATACAATGAGCAGTTCTTC	CSAKLAGSYNEQFF